One sample yielded the 28 T cell receptor beta chains listed below, sequenced in a study of identical twins. TCRdb analysed the 5' RACE reads with MiXCR anew, one entry per CDR3 protein. This table has around 450,000 distinct CDR3 sequences, about 14% appearing once. This sample was shared with a second study, whose subject was yellow fever vaccine responses in identical twins.

Input material: CD4+ T cells sorted from blood. Source of these receptors: a woman aged 18 to 35 in good health.

A single count supports this clonotype. The J gene is TRBJ2-1, the V gene TRBV3-1, with a tentative D call TRBD2 (6 bases). Trimming removed 6 bases at V and 4 bases at J, with 16 bases between. Germline V gives CDR1 LGHDT, CDR2 YNNKEL (reference sequence). CDR3 length: 15 amino acids. DNA of the CDR3: TGTGCCAGCAGTACTAGCTCTACGGGATACAATGAGCAGTTCTTC. Its protein product is CASSTSSTGYNEQFF.

This clonotype was picked up many times. J is TRBJ2-3 and V is TRBV9; 10 nucleotides match TRBD2. The V gene end was trimmed by 0 bases and the J gene end by 0 bases; junction bases not matched to a gene: 4. Germline CDR1 is SGDLS and CDR2 is YYNGEE. The CDR3 spans 17 residues. CDR3 residues: CASSVGGAGGSTDTQYF. The CDR3 region has the DNA TGTGCCAGCAGCGTAGGTGGAGCGGGAGGGAGCACAGATACGCAGTATTTT. Combining the CDR3 with reference TRBV9 and TRBJ2-3 gives the whole variable domain DSGVTQTPKHLITATGQRVTLRCSPRSGDLSVYWYQQSLDQGLQFLIQYYNGEERAKGNILERFSAQQFPDLHSELNLSSLELGDSALYFCASSVGGAGGSTDTQYFGPGTRLTVL.

The genes are TRBV20-1 and TRBJ2-1; D is possibly TRBD2 (5 bases). The V end was cut by 7 bases, the J end by 2 bases, with 12 bases between. The CDR3 is made up of 13 amino acids. CDR1 and CDR2 from the germline V gene are DFQATT and SNEGSKA (reference sequence). CDR3 in DNA: TGCAGTGGAGGAGGTGAAACCTACAATGAGCAGTTCTTC. It yields the protein CSGGGETYNEQFF.

This clonotype was counted many times. The V and J genes are TRBV5-1 and TRBJ2-1; 8 bases fit TRBD2. The ends lost 4 bases at V and 12 bases at J; junction bases unmatched: 9. CDR3 size: 13 residues. Looked up from germline, CDR1 is SGHRS and CDR2 is YFSETQ. CDR3 sequence (DNA): TGCGCCAGCAGCCCGGGACTAGGTATCGGGCAGTTCTTC. Amino acids: CASSPGLGIGQFF.

This clonotype was recorded at least ten times. The chain joins TRBV20-1 to TRBJ2-3; no firm D call. V was pared by 5 bases and J by 2 bases, with 8 bases between. This CDR3 contains 12 residues. Germline CDR1 reads DFQATT; CDR2 reads SNEGSKA (reference sequence). The CDR3 here is CSAPPTTDTQYF. The CDR3 region has the DNA TGCAGTGCTCCGCCGACCACAGATACGCAGTATTTT.

The chain combines TRBV15 with TRBJ1-4; weak D call: TRBD1 (5 bases). From germline, CDR1 is LNHNV and CDR2 YYDKDF (reference sequence). V was shortened by 0 bases and J by 9 bases, with 11 bases between the two germline ends. This CDR3 comprises 14 residues. In DNA form, the CDR3 reads TGTGCCACCAGCAGAGATTCTCGGGGGAAAAAACTGTTTTTT. Translated, it gives CATSRDSRGKKLFF. Drawing the rest from reference TRBV15 and TRBJ1-4, the complete variable domain is DAMVIQNPRYQVTQFGKPVTLSCSQTLNHNVMYWYQQKSSQAPKLLFHYYDKDFNNEADTPDNFQSRRPNTSFCFLDIRSPGLGDTAMYLCATSRDSRGKKLFFGSGTQLSVL.

This clonotype was detected only a few times. The rearrangement joins TRBV7-9 to TRBJ1-6, with D maybe TRBD1 (5 bases). Trimming pared 5 bases from V and 0 bases from J, leaving 11 bases between. The CDR3 runs 16 residues. The germline CDR1 and CDR2 sequences are SEHNR and FQNEAQ (reference sequence). CDR3 residues: CASSPWGGSYNSPLHF. The CDR3 region has the DNA TGTGCCAGCAGCCCTTGGGGGGGCTCCTATAATTCACCCCTCCACTTT.

This clonotype was observed a handful of times. This sequence joins TRBV19 and TRBJ2-6, with 7 bases lining up with TRBD1. The CDR3 runs to 18 residues. Germline trimming cut 3 bases from V and 0 bases from J; bases unmatched to any gene: 8. The germline V gene has CDR1 LNHDA and CDR2 SQIVND (reference sequence). The DNA of the CDR3 is TGTGCCAGTAGTATGGTCAGGGGGACCTACTCTGGGGCCAACGTCCTGACTTTC. Translated, it gives CASSMVRGTYSGANVLTF.

This clonotype appeared many times. The chain employs TRBV12-3 or TRBV12-4 and TRBJ2-7; D gene ambiguous. This CDR3 has 13 residues. Trimming stripped 2 bases from V and 3 bases from J, with 8 bases between. The CDR3 spells CASSLPILYEQYF. CDR3 sequence (DNA): TGTGCCAGCAGTTTACCCATACTCTACGAGCAGTACTTC.

This chain connects TRBV14 to TRBJ2-3; 7 bases are shared with TRBD2. The CDR3 loop spans 14 amino acids. The ends lost 7 bases at V and 0 bases at J; junction bases unmatched: 4. The germline CDR1 and CDR2 sequences are SGHDN and FVKESK. The DNA for the CDR3 is TGTGCCAGCAATCGAGCGGGGAGCACAGATACGCAGTATTTT. Translated, it gives CASNRAGSTDTQYF.

This chain connects TRBV28 to TRBJ1-1; D possibly corresponds to TRBD1 (5 bases). The germline V gene encodes CDR1 MDHEN and CDR2 SYDVKM. This CDR3 has 10 residues. Trimming took off 6 bases at V and 10 bases at J, with 9 bases between the two ends. The CDR3 bases are TGTGCCAGCAGGGCAGGGTCAGCTTTCTTT. Its protein product is CASRAGSAFF.

CDR3 residues: CSVELENYSGKNIQYF. CDR3 DNA sequence: TGCAGCGTTGAACTAGAGAACTATAGCGGCAAAAACATTCAGTACTTC. This chain joins TRBV29-1 and TRBJ2-4, with a tentative D call TRBD2 (6 bases). CDR1 is SQVTM and CDR2 is ANQGSEA in the germline V gene. The CDR3 has 16 amino acids. Trimming removed 2 bases at V and 3 bases at J, with 17 bases between.

This chain joins TRBV20-1 and TRBJ2-3; D might be TRBD2 (6 bases). CDR3 length equals 14 residues. CDR1 DFQATT and CDR2 SNEGSKA come from the germline V gene (reference sequence). Between the trimmed V and J ends, which lost 5 bases and 0 bases, there was a span of 12 bases. CDR3 sequence: CSAAPGVSTDTQYF. CDR3 sequence (DNA): TGCAGTGCTGCTCCGGGGGTGAGCACAGATACGCAGTATTTT.

In this sample, this clonotype turned up many times. The gene calls are TRBV5-1 and TRBJ2-5, with a tentative D call TRBD2 (6 bases). Looked up from germline, CDR1 is SGHRS and CDR2 is YFSETQ. The V gene lost 4 bases and the J gene lost 4 bases, with 14 bases spanning the gap. The CDR3 loop spans 14 amino acids. CDR3 DNA sequence: TGCGCCAGCAGCCTCGGACGGAGGGGAGAGACCCAGTACTTC. This encodes CASSLGRRGETQYF.

This clonotype occurred a few times. The chain carries TRBV6-2 or TRBV6-3 and TRBJ2-2; D possibly uses TRBD1 or TRBD2 (5 bases each). Germline CDR1 and CDR2: MNHEY and SVGEGT. V lost 2 bases to trimming and J lost 10 bases, with 14 bases between them. CDR3 length: 14 amino acids. The CDR3, as DNA: TGTGCCAGCAGTTACCCACTTCCGGGACCGGAGCTGTTTTTT. This gives the protein CASSYPLPGPELFF.

This clonotype was seen more than once but under ten times. V and J are TRBV24-1 and TRBJ2-2, with unresolved D. Trimming pared 8 bases from V and 4 bases from J, leaving 13 bases between. Germline CDR1 KGHDR, CDR2 SFDVKD. CDR3 length: 14 residues. CDR3 bases: TGTGCCACCAAGGCCTCCTTAGCCACCGGGGAGCTGTTTTTT. Residues: CATKASLATGELFF.

Only a few counts were recorded for this clonotype. The CDR3 region is CALLTREKNIQYF. DNA of the CDR3: TGTGCTCTGCTCACAAGAGAGAAAAACATTCAGTACTTC. The chain recombines TRBV27 with TRBJ2-4; D gene uncertain. This CDR3 contains 13 residues. The germline V gene encodes CDR1 MNHEY and CDR2 SMNVEV (reference sequence).

This clonotype was counted a few times. The DNA of the CDR3 is TGTGCCAGCAGCTTAGGACCCCCGGGTACCGGGGAGCTGTTTTTT. Residues: CASSLGPPGTGELFF. V and J are TRBV7-2 and TRBJ2-2; D gene ambiguous. CDR1 and CDR2 from the germline V gene are SGHTA and FQGNSA. V gave up 1 base and J gave up 5 bases, with 11 bases separating them. CDR3 length: 15 residues.

This clonotype was observed many times. This chain uses TRBV12-3 or TRBV12-4 with TRBJ2-7; unclear D gene. The CDR3 has 14 amino acids. The germline V and J ends were trimmed by 6 bases and 4 bases, with 16 bases remaining between them. CDR3 in amino acids: CASRNSSRLYEQYF. The DNA of the CDR3 is TGTGCCAGCAGGAATTCTAGTCGGTTGTACGAGCAGTACTTC.

This clonotype appeared once. One end of the junction fails to match germline, which may point to a read error. The chain recombines TRBV7-7 with TRBJ2-3; D is possibly TRBD1 (6 bases). This CDR3 has 14 residues. Germline-derived CDR1 and CDR2 are SSHAT and FNYEAQ (reference sequence). This CDR3 is CASSLVGAGDTQYF. CDR3 in DNA: TGTGCTAGCAGCTTAGTGGGGGCAGGAGATACGCAGTATTTT.

This clonotype turned up a few times. This chain links TRBV30 with TRBJ2-7, with D perhaps TRBD1 (5 bases). Per germline, CDR1 GTSNPN and CDR2 SVGIG (reference sequence). Trimming took off 2 bases at V and 4 bases at J, with 9 bases between the two ends. The CDR3 spans 12 residues. The CDR3 nucleotides are TGTGCCTGGAGTCGCAGGGATTACGAGCAGTACTTC. This encodes CAWSRRDYEQYF.

In its sample, this clonotype was seen a few times. The V and J genes are TRBV6-1 and TRBJ1-5; D is perhaps TRBD1 (6 bases). Germline V CDR1 and CDR2: MNHNS, SASEGT. V shed 2 bases and J shed 1 base, with 6 bases lying between them. CDR3 length equals 14 residues. CDR3 sequence reads: CASSETGSNQPQHF. CDR3 DNA sequence: TGTGCCAGCAGTGAAACAGGGAGCAATCAGCCCCAGCATTTT.

The chain carries TRBV12-3 or TRBV12-4 and TRBJ2-5; D is unresolved. Trimming shortened V by 2 bases and J by 1 base, and 8 bases separated the two germline ends. This CDR3 contains 14 residues. The CDR3 region has the DNA TGTGCCAGCAGTTTACGGCGGATCCAAGAGACCCAGTACTTC. Its protein is CASSLRRIQETQYF.

A single count supports this clonotype. This chain links TRBV3-1 with TRBJ2-1, with 15 bases that match TRBD2. The germline gives CDR1 LGHDT, CDR2 YNNKEL (reference sequence). The V segment lost 6 bases and the J segment 8 bases; nucleotides outside the gene matches: 14. This CDR3 contains 18 residues. The CDR3 protein is CASRKGLAGGLGGDEQFF. The CDR3 DNA sequence: TGTGCCAGCAGGAAGGGACTAGCGGGGGGCTTAGGTGGCGATGAGCAGTTCTTC.

This clonotype appeared a few times. The chain links TRBV6-1 to TRBJ2-7; the match to TRBD1 covers 11 bases. The CDR3 totals 16 residues. V lost 4 bases, J lost 1 base, and 6 bases stayed unmatched. From germline, CDR1 is MNHNS and CDR2 SASEGT. The CDR3 here is CASSGTGGAHSYEQYF. The CDR3 DNA reads TGTGCCAGCAGTGGGACAGGGGGCGCCCATTCCTACGAGCAGTACTTC.

The V call is TRBV6-5, the J call TRBJ1-1; D uncertain. The V gene lost 8 bases and the J gene lost 1 base, with 8 bases spanning the gap. The germline CDR1 and CDR2 sequences are MNHEY and SVGAGI. This CDR3 spans 12 amino acids. The CDR3 nucleotides read TGTGCCAGCGGTATCGCGAACACTGAAGCTTTCTTT. Translated: CASGIANTEAFF.

This clonotype was picked up a small number of times. In DNA form, the CDR3 reads TGCGCCAGCAGCCCCCGGGGGACTGGCCTACCCTACGAGCAGTACTTC. This encodes CASSPRGTGLPYEQYF. This sequence joins TRBV5-1 and TRBJ2-7; D is perhaps TRBD2 (6 bases). Trimming left V 4 bases short and J 2 bases short, with 19 bases between. CDR3 length: 16 amino acids. Germline V gene data show CDR1 as SGHRS and CDR2 as YFSETQ.

This clonotype appeared many times. CDR3 protein: CASSYSTGELFF. CDR3 nucleotides: TGTGCCAGCAGTTACTCCACCGGGGAGCTGTTTTTT. The V and J genes are TRBV6-6 and TRBJ2-2; D is ambiguous. The V gene lost 0 bases and the J gene lost 4 bases, with 0 bases spanning the gap. This CDR3 contains 12 residues. Germline values: CDR1 MNHNY, CDR2 SVGAGI (reference sequence).